These 21 T cell receptor beta chains share one sample of origin, sequenced in a study of blood T cells in healthy people across ages. A second PCR, run for about 7 to 11 cycles, used a sample-barcoded 5' primer plus a J-beta primer mix. TCRdb redid the calling of the 5' RACE reads with MiXCR, one entry per CDR3 protein. The sample shows some 1.6 million distinct CDR3 sequences, about 35% of them seen only once. The sample taken for sequencing was blood. The receptors derive from a woman aged 25 to 45 in good health.

The rearrangement links TRBV6-8 to TRBJ1-5; 7 nucleotides agree with TRBD1. CDR1 and CDR2 from the germline V gene are MNHGY and SAAAGT. Trimming removed 4 bases from V and 3 bases from J; junction bases left unmatched: 3. The CDR3 covers 14 residues. This chain's CDR3 is CASSSTGHNQPQHF. The CDR3 coding sequence is TGTGCCAGCAGTTCGACAGGGCACAATCAGCCCCAGCATTTT.

This clonotype was observed once. The chain uses TRBV10-3 and TRBJ1-2; possible D gene TRBD1, 6 bases. The germline V and J ends were trimmed by 6 bases and 1 base, with 12 bases remaining between them. Per germline, CDR1 ENHRY and CDR2 SYGVKD. The CDR3 contains 14 residues. CDR3 protein: CAIRGAGSNYGYTF. CDR3 bases: TGTGCCATCAGGGGGGCAGGTAGTAACTATGGCTACACCTTC.

This clonotype has more than one count but fewer than ten. This sequence joins TRBV12-3 or TRBV12-4 and TRBJ2-6, with TRBD1 identical over 7 bases. V was pared by 7 bases and J by 4 bases, with 7 bases of the junction left unmatched. This CDR3 contains 15 residues. The CDR3 DNA sequence: TGTGCCAGCAATCCGGACAGGAGAGGGGCCAACGTCCTGACTTTC. Residues: CASNPDRRGANVLTF.

This clonotype came up a few times. The rearrangement joins TRBV7-2 to TRBJ1-2; the D is unclear. The CDR3 consists of 13 residues. CDR1 and CDR2 (germline): SGHTA, FQGNSA. Trimming left V 1 base short and J 8 bases short, with 11 bases between. The CDR3 region is CASSLVTAGGYTF. The CDR3 DNA reads as TGTGCCAGCAGCTTAGTGACGGCTGGAGGCTACACCTTC.

This clonotype was recorded a few times. The V call is TRBV10-3, the J call TRBJ2-1; D not resolved. The CDR3 length is 11 residues. Per germline, CDR1 ENHRY and CDR2 SYGVKD. Trimming took off 4 bases at V and 6 bases at J, with 4 bases between the two ends. The CDR3 region has the DNA TGTGCCATCAGTGTCGCCAATGAGCAGTTCTTC. Translated: CAISVANEQFF.

Comment on this clonotype: Mismatch with germline at one junction end may stem from a read error. The chain employs TRBV3-1 and TRBJ2-5; the match to TRBD2 covers 7 bases. Germline CDR1 is LGHDT and CDR2 is YNNKEL (reference sequence). The CDR3 spans 16 residues. For the CDR3, the DNA is TGTGCCGGCAGCCAAGAACCTAGCGGAAGCTCCTACGGGCAGTACTTC. Translated: CAGSQEPSGSSYGQYF.

This chain connects TRBV11-2 to TRBJ2-7; maybe TRBD1 (6 bases). V shed 4 bases and J shed 5 bases, with 18 bases lying between them. Germline assignment: CDR1 SGHAT and CDR2 FQNNGV. The CDR3 has 15 residues. The CDR3 bases are TGTGCCAGCAGCTCCACAGGGTCTCGCGTTGACGAGCAGTACTTC. It yields the protein CASSSTGSRVDEQYF. Supplemented by reference TRBV11-2 and TRBJ2-7, the full variable domain reads EAGVAQSPRYKIIEKRQSVAFWCNPISGHATLYWYQQILGQGPKLLIQFQNNGVVDDSQLPKDRFSAERLKGVDSTLKIQPAKLEDSAVYLCASSSTGSRVDEQYFGPGTRLTVT.

The chain carries TRBV6-2 or TRBV6-3 and TRBJ2-5; 9 nucleotides align to TRBD2. This CDR3 region has 14 residues. Unmatched junction bases numbered 11, after V lost 10 bases and J lost 5 bases. Germline assignment: CDR1 MNHEY and CDR2 SVGEGT. Written as DNA, the CDR3 is TGTGCCACCCGACTAGCGGCCCCGGGGGAGACCCAGTACTTC. The encoded protein is CATRLAAPGETQYF.

The chain joins TRBV5-1 to TRBJ1-5; 7 nucleotides match TRBD1. The germline CDR1 and CDR2 sequences are SGHRS and YFSETQ. The CDR3 has 15 residues. The J segment lost 3 bases and the V segment lost 5 bases, leaving 8 bases of the junction unmatched. CDR3 DNA: TGCGCCAGCAGACCCACAGGGGTCCCCAATCAGCCCCAGCATTTT. Translating it yields CASRPTGVPNQPQHF.

A remark on this clonotype: At one end the junction does not follow the germline gene, possibly because of a read error. The V and J genes are TRBV7-9 and TRBJ2-3; TRBD2 matches 10 bases. The CDR3 totals 16 residues. CDR1 SEHNR and CDR2 FQNEAQ come from the germline V gene (reference sequence). The CDR3 loop is CARSALAGGISDTQYF. CDR3 DNA sequence: TGTGCCCGCAGCGCCTTAGCGGGAGGTATATCAGATACGCAGTATTTT.

The chain employs TRBV5-6 and TRBJ1-1, with D hard to call. The V gene lost 0 bases and the J gene lost 1 base, with 10 bases spanning the gap. The germline CDR1 and CDR2 sequences are SGHDT and YYEEEE. The CDR3 consists of 15 residues. The CDR3 protein is CASSLAPGANTEAFF. CDR3 bases: TGTGCCAGCAGCTTGGCGCCGGGAGCGAACACTGAAGCTTTCTTT.

V is TRBV20-1 and J is TRBJ1-5; D call uncertain. V was shortened by 3 bases and J by 0 bases, with 6 bases between the two germline ends. Looked up from germline, CDR1 is DFQATT and CDR2 is SNEGSKA (reference sequence). This CDR3 is 13 amino acids long. The CDR3 sequence is CSASIASNQPQHF. CDR3 DNA: TGCAGTGCTAGCATTGCTAGCAATCAGCCCCAGCATTTT.

This clonotype occurred a few times. The chain combines TRBV12-3 or TRBV12-4 with TRBJ2-7; D is unclear. The CDR3 contains 13 residues. The germline V and J ends were trimmed by 10 bases and 0 bases, with 13 bases remaining between them. CDR3 sequence reads: CATARASSYEQYF. CDR3 coding DNA: TGTGCCACCGCCCGGGCCAGCTCCTACGAGCAGTACTTC.

CDR3: CASSFAVGSYEQYF. For the CDR3, the DNA is TGTGCCAGCAGCTTCGCGGTCGGTTCCTACGAGCAGTACTTC. The chain couples TRBV7-2 to TRBJ2-7, with unresolved D. V lost 3 bases and J 1 base, leaving 10 bases between the germline ends. Germline CDR1 SGHTA, CDR2 FQGNSA. There are 14 residues in the CDR3.

The chain recombines TRBV7-9 with TRBJ1-1, with 12 bases that match TRBD1. The CDR3 extends over 15 amino acids. The germline V gene encodes CDR1 SEHNR and CDR2 FQNEAQ (reference sequence). V lost 7 bases and J lost 5; bases outside the gene matches: 8. CDR3 in DNA: TGTGCCAGCACCGGGACAGGGGGCGTAGGGACTGAAGCTTTCTTT. It yields the protein CASTGTGGVGTEAFF.

V and J are TRBV20-1 and TRBJ2-7; 11 bases are a match to TRBD2. The J call may be mistaken, given a closer DNA end match to TRBJ2-5. CDR1 is DFQATT, CDR2 SNEGSKA, per germline (reference sequence). This CDR3 is 16 amino acids long. CDR3 DNA sequence: TGCAGTGCTAGAGATCCGAGACTAGCGGGGAAAGAGACCCAGTACTTC. The encoded protein is CSARDPRLAGKETQYF.

The chain combines TRBV15 with TRBJ2-1; the match to TRBD1 covers 7 bases. The CDR3 length is 15 residues. Trimming at V came to 1 base and at J to 4 bases, leaving 4 bases not matched to a gene. Germline V gene sequence: CDR1 LNHNV, CDR2 YYDKDF (reference sequence). The DNA of the CDR3 is TGTGCCACCAGCAGAGGAGGGGGCCGTTACAATGAGCAGTTCTTC. Its protein product is CATSRGGGRYNEQFF.

V usage is TRBV5-1 and J usage is TRBJ2-5; TRBD1 is a possible D gene (6 bases). CDR3 length: 15 residues. Trimming left V 4 bases short and J 0 bases short, with 13 bases between. Per germline, CDR1 SGHRS and CDR2 YFSETQ. The CDR3 here is CASSPTGRHQETQYF. Here the CDR3 DNA reads TGCGCCAGCAGCCCGACAGGTCGCCACCAAGAGACCCAGTACTTC.

This clonotype was seen a handful of times. V and J are TRBV25-1 and TRBJ2-5; D gene unclear. The V and J ends lost 8 bases and 7 bases respectively, with 17 bases between them. In germline, CDR1 is MGHDK, CDR2 SYGVNS. The CDR3 is made up of 13 amino acids. The CDR3 here is CASALGMTSTQYF. As DNA, the CDR3 is TGTGCCAGCGCCTTAGGAATGACGTCGACCCAGTACTTC.

This chain connects TRBV9 to TRBJ1-1, with 10 bases aligning to TRBD1. Germline CDR1 is SGDLS and CDR2 is YYNGEE. This CDR3 region has 19 residues. V shed 3 bases, J shed 4 bases, and the junction held 18 bases outside the gene matches. This CDR3 reads CASSAHQGSSDRGTTEAFF. CDR3 sequence (DNA): TGTGCCAGCAGCGCTCACCAGGGGAGTTCGGACAGGGGGACCACTGAAGCTTTCTTT.

The chain employs TRBV6-6 and TRBJ1-5; 7 bases line up with TRBD1. Germline CDR1 and CDR2: MNHNY and SVGAGI (reference sequence). There are 15 residues in the CDR3. V was pared by 10 bases and J by 5 bases, with 14 bases of the junction left unmatched. CDR3 nucleotides: TGTGCCACTACCTACGGGACAGAATTTTATCAGCCCCAGCATTTT. Amino acids: CATTYGTEFYQPQHF.